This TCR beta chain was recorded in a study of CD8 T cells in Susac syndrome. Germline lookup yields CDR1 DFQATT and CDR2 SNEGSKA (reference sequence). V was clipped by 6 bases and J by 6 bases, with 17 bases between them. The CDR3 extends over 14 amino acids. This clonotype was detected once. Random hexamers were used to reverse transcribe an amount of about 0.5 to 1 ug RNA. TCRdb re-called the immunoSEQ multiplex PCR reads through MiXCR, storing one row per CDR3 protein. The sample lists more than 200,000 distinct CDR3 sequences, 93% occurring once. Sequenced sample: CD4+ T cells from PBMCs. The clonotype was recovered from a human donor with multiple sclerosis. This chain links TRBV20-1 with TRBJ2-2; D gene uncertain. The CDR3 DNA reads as TGCAGTGCCCCCCTTAATAGGGCGGCCGGGGAGCTGTTTTTT. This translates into CSAPLNRAAGELFF.